Given below is one TCR beta chain in context. Its antigen is currently unknown. Combining a sample-barcoded 5' primer with a J-beta primer mix, a second PCR ran for roughly 7 to 11 cycles. Per sample, CDR3-containing paired-end reads numbered at least 3 million. Via MiXCR, TCRdb re-called the 5' RACE reads, giving one row per CDR3 protein. The sample holds 920,000 or so distinct CDR3 sequences, roughly 45% seen once. This record belongs to a study of blood T cells in healthy people across ages. Study-wide findings and caveats: The lack of PBMC sorting stopped any conclusive naive versus antigen-experienced comparison.

V was pared by 1 base and J by 8 bases, with 17 bases between. This CDR3 is 15 amino acids long. Each donor was a healthy Caucasian individual from Russia, aged roughly 6 to 95. PBMCs, at least 6 million per sample, were isolated. The chain couples TRBV12-3 or TRBV12-4 to TRBJ1-2; a possible D gene is TRBD1 (6 bases). This clonotype was sampled from a woman aged 55-70 years in good health. Sample: blood. Written as DNA, the CDR3 is TGTGCCAGCAGTTTAGGCGGGGGCAGGTCTTACGGCTACACCTTC. It codes for CASSLGGGRSYGYTF.